A selection of T cell receptor beta chains follows, all from one sample in a study of T cells in Graves' hyperthyroidism and ophthalmopathy. TCRdb re-analysed the multiplex PCR reads in MiXCR, keeping a single row per CDR3 protein. The repertoire holds 380,000 or so distinct CDR3 sequences, with about a fifth as singletons. The sample consisted of blood. Receptor source: a woman between 18 and 29 years old with Graves' hyperthyroidism. CDR3s include the opening cysteine and the closing phenylalanine or tryptophan. Fields, in order: D gene, V gene, J gene, clone size, CDR3 DNA, CDR3 protein. The D gene is left open where the match is weak. Some rows have no size entry. The others give once, few or many, or a class for an expanded clone.

D: TRBD1
V: TRBV6-1
J: TRBJ2-7
size: .
DNA: TGTGCCAGCAATCGACCGGGACAGAACTACGAGCAGTACTTC
CDR3: CASNRPGQNYEQYF

D: .
V: TRBV6-5
J: TRBJ1-6
size: many
DNA: TGTGCCAGCAGTTACAGGGCGGGTTCACCCCTCCACTTT
CDR3: CASSYRAGSPLHF

D: .
V: TRBV6-4
J: TRBJ1-2
size: .
DNA: TGTGCCAGGGGGGGACTTCCAAGGAAAGTGGGCTACACCTTC
CDR3: CARGGLPRKVGYTF

D: .
V: TRBV18
J: TRBJ1-2
size: .
DNA: TGTGCCAGCTCACCACTCGATACCCCCCGGGGCTACACCTTC
CDR3: CASSPLDTPRGYTF

D: .
V: TRBV6-5
J: TRBJ2-7
size: many
DNA: TGTGCCAGCAGTTATAGGCAGGGGCGCGAGCAGTACTTC
CDR3: CASSYRQGREQYF

D: TRBD1
V: TRBV6-5
J: TRBJ2-7
size: .
DNA: TGTGCCAGCAGTTCAGGACAGGGGGCAAGGTACGAGCAGTACTTC
CDR3: CASSSGQGARYEQYF

D: .
V: TRBV15
J: TRBJ2-7
size: many
DNA: TGTGCCACCCGAGTTTCCTGGCGGGGAAGCGAGCAGTACTTC
CDR3: CATRVSWRGSEQYF

D: .
V: TRBV7-2
J: TRBJ1-2
size: many
DNA: TGTGCCAGCAGCCCCGACAGCCCCCCAGGCTACACCTTC
CDR3: CASSPDSPPGYTF

D: .
V: TRBV27
J: TRBJ2-7
size: many
DNA: TGTGCCAGCAGCCCCCGGGAGCCACCCTACGAGCAGTACTTC
CDR3: CASSPREPPYEQYF

D: .
V: TRBV4-1
J: TRBJ1-1
size: few
DNA: TGCGCCAGCAGCCAAGTTTTAAAGGCCGGGAGAAAAGCTTTCTTT
CDR3: CASSQVLKAGRKAFF

D: .
V: TRBV28
J: TRBJ1-2
size: once
DNA: TGTGCCAGCAGTTTATCCCGGACTTCGGGCTACACCTTC
CDR3: CASSLSRTSGYTF

D: TRBD1
V: TRBV6-1
J: TRBJ1-1
size: few
DNA: TGTGCCAGCAGTGATTCCGGGACAGGGTCAACTGAAGCTTTCTTT
CDR3: CASSDSGTGSTEAFF

D: TRBD1
V: TRBV6-1
J: TRBJ2-5
size: many
DNA: TGTACCAGCAGGGGACAGTTGGGCGAGACCCAGTACTTC
CDR3: CTSRGQLGETQYF

D: .
V: TRBV11-2
J: TRBJ1-6
size: many
DNA: TGTGCCAGCAGCAAGAGACAGTTTTCGAGCTCCTATAATTCACCCCTCCACTTT
CDR3: CASSKRQFSSSYNSPLHF

D: .
V: TRBV6-5
J: TRBJ1-1
size: many
DNA: TGTGCCAGCAGTTACTCGAGCTGGGCTGAAGCTTTCTTT
CDR3: CASSYSSWAEAFF

D: .
V: TRBV10-2
J: TRBJ1-1
size: few
DNA: TGCGCCAGCAGTGAGTCCCTTCACGAGGGAGGAGCGGAAGCTTTCTTT
CDR3: CASSESLHEGGAEAFF

D: TRBD2
V: TRBV2
J: TRBJ2-2
size: many
DNA: TGTGCCAGCACCGGCGGGGGGATCACCGGGGAGCTGTTTTTT
CDR3: CASTGGGITGELFF

D: TRBD1
V: TRBV6-1
J: TRBJ1-2
size: .
DNA: TGTGCCAGCAGTACCCTGGACAGGGGGCAGGACTACACCTTC
CDR3: CASSTLDRGQDYTF

D: .
V: TRBV7-9
J: TRBJ1-1
size: .
DNA: TGTGCCAGCAGCTCACTCCCCCCGGGCCACACTGAAGCTTTCTTT
CDR3: CASSSLPPGHTEAFF

D: .
V: TRBV30
J: TRBJ1-1
size: many
DNA: TGTGCCTGGAGCAGGGGTGGTGAAGCTTTCTTT
CDR3: CAWSRGGEAFF

D: TRBD1
V: TRBV7-8
J: TRBJ2-7
size: many
DNA: TGTGCCAGCAGCTTAGAGGGACAGGCGTACGAGCAGTACTTC
CDR3: CASSLEGQAYEQYF

D: .
V: TRBV20-1
J: TRBJ1-1
size: .
DNA: TGCAGTGCTAGAGGGGGATATGGGATGCGGACTGAAGCTTTCTTT
CDR3: CSARGGYGMRTEAFF

D: .
V: TRBV20-1
J: TRBJ2-7
size: many
DNA: TGCAGTGCTAGAGATCTGCGAGGGGGGTTCTACGAGCAGTACTTC
CDR3: CSARDLRGGFYEQYF

D: .
V: TRBV28
J: TRBJ2-5
size: many
DNA: TGTGCCAGCAGTCGGGGGTATGGAGAGACCCAGTACTTC
CDR3: CASSRGYGETQYF

D: TRBD1
V: TRBV6-5
J: TRBJ2-7
size: many
DNA: TGTGCCAGCAGTTACTCTACAAGGGACAGGCCCTACGAGCAGTACTTC
CDR3: CASSYSTRDRPYEQYF

D: TRBD1
V: TRBV10-2
J: TRBJ2-5
size: many
DNA: TGCGCCAGCAGTGTTACAGGGGGCAGGAAGACCCAGTACTTC
CDR3: CASSVTGGRKTQYF

D: .
V: TRBV30
J: TRBJ1-1
size: .
DNA: TGTGCCTGTAACTCGGGGAGAACTGAAGCTTTCTTT
CDR3: CACNSGRTEAFF

D: TRBD1
V: TRBV5-6
J: TRBJ1-5
size: many
DNA: TGTGCCAGCAGTCAGACAGGGAATAATCAGCCCCAGCATTTT
CDR3: CASSQTGNNQPQHF

D: .
V: TRBV2
J: TRBJ2-5
size: many
DNA: TGTGCCAGCAATGAATTCGGGATGCAAGAGACCCAGTACTTC
CDR3: CASNEFGMQETQYF

D: TRBD1
V: TRBV12-3/TRBV12-4
J: TRBJ1-1
size: once
DNA: TGTGCCAGCAGTGACCGGGACAGGGGTTACGAAGCTTTCTTT
CDR3: CASSDRDRGYEAFF

D: .
V: TRBV15
J: TRBJ1-1
size: .
DNA: TGTGCCACCAGCCTCCAACACAGGAGGGGAGAGAACACTGAAGCTTTCTTT
CDR3: CATSLQHRRGENTEAFF

D: .
V: TRBV3-1
J: TRBJ1-2
size: .
DNA: TGTGCCAGCAGCCCCCATATTTCAGGGGCCTATGGCTACACCTTC
CDR3: CASSPHISGAYGYTF

D: .
V: TRBV7-2
J: TRBJ1-5
size: many
DNA: TGTGCCAGCAGCTTACAAAGGGATCAGCCCCAGCATTTT
CDR3: CASSLQRDQPQHF

D: .
V: TRBV25-1
J: TRBJ2-2
size: .
DNA: TGTGCCAGCAGTTCCCACACGAACACCGGGGAGCTGTTTTTT
CDR3: CASSSHTNTGELFF

D: TRBD1
V: TRBV6-1
J: TRBJ1-2
size: many
DNA: TGTGCCAGCAGCCCCCGGGACAGCTATGGCTACACCTTC
CDR3: CASSPRDSYGYTF

D: TRBD2
V: TRBV7-2
J: TRBJ2-7
size: .
DNA: TGTGCCAGCAGTGCGGCGGGGGATTCCTACGAGCAGTACTTC
CDR3: CASSAAGDSYEQYF

D: .
V: TRBV19
J: TRBJ1-2
size: many
DNA: TGTGCCAGTAGTACGACAGGAACCTATGGCTACACCTTC
CDR3: CASSTTGTYGYTF

D: TRBD2
V: TRBV7-2
J: TRBJ2-7
size: .
DNA: TGTGCCAGCAGCTTAGGGGGGGGTCACGAGCAGTACTTC
CDR3: CASSLGGGHEQYF

D: .
V: TRBV7-3
J: TRBJ1-1
size: many
DNA: TGTGCCAGCAGCTCGACTCGGAGCGGGGGCCTCGCTTTCTTT
CDR3: CASSSTRSGGLAFF

D: TRBD2
V: TRBV24-1
J: TRBJ2-5
size: many
DNA: TGTGCCACCAGTGACCTAGCGGGGGGGTTAGAGACCCAGTACTTC
CDR3: CATSDLAGGLETQYF

D: .
V: TRBV27
J: TRBJ2-5
size: many
DNA: TGTGCCAGCAGCTCCGTCGACAGGCCAGAGACCCAGTACTTC
CDR3: CASSSVDRPETQYF

D: TRBD1
V: TRBV12-3/TRBV12-4
J: TRBJ1-2
size: many
DNA: TGTGCCAGCAGTTCCGGGACAGGGGATCCAAATGGCTACACCTTC
CDR3: CASSSGTGDPNGYTF

D: .
V: TRBV12-3/TRBV12-4
J: TRBJ1-2
size: many
DNA: TGTGCCAGCAGTTTCAACGTAGCTAACTATGGCTACACCTTC
CDR3: CASSFNVANYGYTF

D: .
V: TRBV9
J: TRBJ1-6
size: few
DNA: TGTGCCAGCAGCGTAGGACTGGGTGATTCACCCCTCCACTTT
CDR3: CASSVGLGDSPLHF

D: TRBD1
V: TRBV15
J: TRBJ1-1
size: .
DNA: TGTGCCACCAGCAGACCCGGGACAGGGGTGGAGGGGACTGAAGCTTTCTTT
CDR3: CATSRPGTGVEGTEAFF

D: TRBD1
V: TRBV15
J: TRBJ1-1
size: .
DNA: TGTGCCACCAGCAGAACCCTGGGACAGGGGCGGGTGTACACTGAAGCTTTCTTT
CDR3: CATSRTLGQGRVYTEAFF

D: .
V: TRBV7-8
J: TRBJ1-1
size: many
DNA: TGTGCCAGCAGCTCAGGGAACAGGTTGTACACTGAAGCTTTCTTT
CDR3: CASSSGNRLYTEAFF